This TCR beta chain was recorded in a study of regulatory T cells in long-lasting Graves disease. Study-wide background: Newly diagnosed Graves' patients had under 3 months of antithyroid drugs.

Time point of the sample: newly diagnosed GD, antithyroid drugs for less than 3 months. Researchers made the TCR library from RNA that was extracted from PBMCs. Findings of the study overall: TCR diversity in persistent Graves' patients was below that of newly diagnosed ones. The number of shared public clonotypes was higher in persistent patients (roughly 2,800) than new patients (966).

CDR3 length: 15 residues. The V gene's germline CDR1 is SQVTM and CDR2 ANQGSEA. The germline V and J ends were trimmed by 1 base and 3 bases, with 16 bases remaining between them. Libraries of TCR beta came from iRepertoire HTBI primers plus Arm-PCR of CDR3 regions. TCRdb re-derived calls from the multiplex PCR reads in MiXCR, one entry per CDR3 protein. The table records roughly 520,000 distinct CDR3 sequences, 12% of them present only once. This clonotype appeared many times. Its antigen is undetermined. The data were also submitted as part of a second study, on T cells in Graves' hyperthyroidism and ophthalmopathy.

The sequence derives from a woman aged 25 to 39 with Graves disease. This sample comprised peripheral blood mononuclear cells (PBMCs), obtained at new diagnosis, from a patient treated with antithyroid drugs. The rearrangement joins TRBV29-1 to TRBJ2-7; D might be TRBD2 (5 bases). The CDR3 DNA sequence: TGCAGCGTTGAAGCACAGCCCCCGAGGGACTACGAGCAGTACTTC. This translates into CSVEAQPPRDYEQYF.